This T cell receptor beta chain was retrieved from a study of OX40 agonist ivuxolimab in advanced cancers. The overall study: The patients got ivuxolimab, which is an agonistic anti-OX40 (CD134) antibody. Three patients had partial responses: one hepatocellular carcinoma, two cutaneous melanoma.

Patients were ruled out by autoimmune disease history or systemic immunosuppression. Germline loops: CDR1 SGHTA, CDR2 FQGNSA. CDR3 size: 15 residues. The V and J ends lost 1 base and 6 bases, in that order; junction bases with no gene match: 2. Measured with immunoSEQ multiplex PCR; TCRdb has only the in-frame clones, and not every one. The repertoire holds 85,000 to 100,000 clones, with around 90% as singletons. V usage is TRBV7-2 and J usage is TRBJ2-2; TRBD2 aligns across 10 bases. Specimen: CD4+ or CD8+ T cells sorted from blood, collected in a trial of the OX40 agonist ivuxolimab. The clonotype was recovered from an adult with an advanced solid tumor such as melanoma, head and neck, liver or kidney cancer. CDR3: CASSLERGGAGELFF. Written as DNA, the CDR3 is TGTGCCAGCAGCTTAGAGCGGGGGGGCGCCGGGGAGCTGTTTTTT. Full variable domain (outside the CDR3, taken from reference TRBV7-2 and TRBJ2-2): GAGVSQSPSNKVTEKGKDVELRCDPISGHTALYWYRQSLGQGLEFLIYFQGNSAPDKSGLPSDRFSAERTGGSVSTLTIQRTQQEDSAVYLCASSLERGGAGELFFGEGSRLTVL.